What follows are 12 T cell receptor beta chains derived from one specimen sequenced in a study of cytomegalovirus exposure and HLA in healthy donors. Researchers ran the PCR with 60 Vbeta and 13 Jbeta primers. The data were produced by immunoSEQ multiplex PCR, yet TCRdb's version contains in-frame clones alone and is incomplete. Here the sample table reports 150,000 to 200,000 clones. The sequenced sample consisted of PBMCs. The receptors come from a man aged 25-45 years in good health and CMV-seronegative.

The chain employs TRBV6-1 and TRBJ2-7; TRBD1 is a possible D gene (6 bases). The V end was cut by 6 bases, the J end by 6 bases, with 18 bases between. Per germline, CDR1 MNHNS and CDR2 SASEGT. This CDR3 contains 14 residues. This chain's CDR3 is CASSAGTTASEQYF. The CDR3 nucleotides read TGTGCCAGCAGCGCCGGGACAACTGCCTCCGAGCAGTACTTC.

CDR3 in DNA: TGCGCCAGCAGCTCTACCGGACGGGGTACTGGAAACACCATATATTTT. Its translation: CASSSTGRGTGNTIYF. The chain employs TRBV5-1 and TRBJ1-3; D gene unclear. Germline V gene sequence: CDR1 SGHRS, CDR2 YFSETQ. The length of the CDR3 is 16 residues. V lost 3 bases to trimming and J lost 2 bases, with 15 bases between them.

The rearrangement joins TRBV6-5 to TRBJ2-3; D is possibly TRBD2 (5 bases). Per germline, CDR1 MNHEY and CDR2 SVGAGI. Trimming left V 5 bases short and J 1 base short, with 10 bases between. The CDR3 covers 14 residues. The CDR3 region is CASSRGLGTDTQYF. The CDR3 DNA sequence: TGTGCCAGCAGTCGGGGTCTTGGCACAGATACGCAGTATTTT.

The chain joins TRBV27 to TRBJ1-1; D possibly corresponds to TRBD1 (6 bases). Between the trimmed V and J ends, which lost 4 bases and 11 bases, there was a span of 14 bases. CDR3 size: 12 residues. The germline CDR1 and CDR2 sequences are MNHEY and SMNVEV (reference sequence). The CDR3 DNA reads TGTGCCAGCAGTTCCTCAGGGGACAAGGCTTTCTTT. It codes for CASSSSGDKAFF.

The chain uses TRBV9 and TRBJ2-1, with D perhaps TRBD1 (5 bases). The CDR3 is made up of 15 amino acids. V lost 0 bases and J 6 bases, leaving 13 bases between the germline ends. Germline V gives CDR1 SGDLS, CDR2 YYNGEE. The CDR3 loop is CASSVEPTDSNEQFF. CDR3 DNA: TGTGCCAGCAGCGTAGAACCGACAGATTCCAATGAGCAGTTCTTC.

The chain recombines TRBV5-5 with TRBJ2-1; 10 bases align to TRBD2. The CDR3 is 15 residues long. Germline V CDR1 and CDR2: SGHKS, YYEKEE (reference sequence). V trimming: 0 bases; J trimming: 5 bases; junction bases outside the gene matches: 2. CDR3 nucleotide sequence: TGTGCCAGCAGCTTGGGTCTAGCGGGAGACAATGAGCAGTTCTTC. Translated, it gives CASSLGLAGDNEQFF.

The chain is built from TRBV6-5 and TRBJ2-1; the match to TRBD2 covers 10 bases. V was pared by 5 bases and J by 6 bases, with 4 bases of the junction left unmatched. The CDR3 runs to 14 residues. The V gene's germline CDR1 is MNHEY and CDR2 SVGAGI. Here the CDR3 reads CASSPGLAVNEQFF. CDR3 coding DNA: TGTGCCAGCAGTCCCGGACTAGCGGTCAATGAGCAGTTCTTC.

The chain uses TRBV25-1 and TRBJ2-7, with D unclear. The V end lost 8 bases, the J end lost 5 bases, and 10 bases lay between the germline ends. Germline assignment: CDR1 MGHDK and CDR2 SYGVNS. The CDR3 is 11 residues long. CDR3 DNA sequence: TGTGCCAGCCGTAACTTTGACGAGCAGTACTTC. Encoded protein: CASRNFDEQYF.

The V gene is TRBV29-1, the J gene TRBJ2-5; no clear D gene. With 4 bases removed from V and 2 bases from J, the gap between germline ends came to 8 bases. CDR1 and CDR2 from the germline V gene are SQVTM and ANQGSEA. This CDR3 is built from 12 residues. The CDR3 region has the DNA TGCAGCGTTGGGATCGGGCAAGAGACCCAGTACTTC. Translating it yields CSVGIGQETQYF.

V gene TRBV27 combines with J gene TRBJ1-1; possibly TRBD1 for D (5 bases). CDR1 is MNHEY, CDR2 SMNVEV, per germline (reference sequence). The V end was cut by 3 bases, the J end by 7 bases, with 12 bases between. The length of the CDR3 is 13 residues. CDR3 sequence: CASSFGPDSEAFF. In nucleotides, the CDR3 is TGTGCCAGCAGTTTTGGTCCCGACAGTGAAGCTTTCTTT.

The chain is built from TRBV6-5 and TRBJ1-2, with 10 bases fitting TRBD1. Germline trimming cut 5 bases from V and 8 bases from J; bases unmatched to any gene: 8. This CDR3 is 14 amino acids long. Looked up from germline, CDR1 is MNHEY and CDR2 is SVGAGI. This chain's CDR3 is CASSAGTGDLGYTF. For the CDR3, the DNA is TGTGCCAGCAGTGCCGGGACAGGGGATTTGGGCTACACCTTC.

J is TRBJ2-1 and V is TRBV29-1; no reliable D call. The CDR3 is 11 amino acids. Germline V gene data show CDR1 as SQVTM and CDR2 as ANQGSEA. V was clipped by 4 bases and J by 6 bases, with 7 bases between them. The DNA for the CDR3 is TGCAGCGTTGGAGCGTTCAATGAGCAGTTCTTC. Its protein product is CSVGAFNEQFF.